These 4 T cell receptor beta chains were all obtained from the same sample, sequenced in a study of CD8 T cells in Susac syndrome. Random-hexamer reverse transcription was applied to about 0.45 to 1 ug RNA. TCRdb re-derived calls from the immunoSEQ multiplex PCR reads in MiXCR, one entry per CDR3 protein. The table shows 170,000 or so distinct CDR3 sequences, with about 95% occurring only once. Sequencing was carried out using CD8+ T cells from PBMCs. The source is a human donor with multiple sclerosis.

This chain links TRBV20-1 with TRBJ2-1; 12 bases fit TRBD2. J was trimmed by 5 bases and V by 1 base; bases with no gene match: 0. The germline CDR1 and CDR2 sequences are DFQATT and SNEGSKA (reference sequence). This CDR3 has 14 amino acids. The CDR3 sequence: CSARGLAGDNEQFF. CDR3 DNA: TGCAGTGCTAGAGGACTAGCGGGAGACAATGAGCAGTTCTTC.

The rearrangement joins TRBV7-9 to TRBJ2-1; D gene unclear. Trimming cost V 3 bases and J 6 bases, with 6 bases left between them. The CDR3 sequence is 12 residues long. Germline CDR1 and CDR2: SEHNR and FQNEAQ (reference sequence). The CDR3 spells CASSFLSNEQFF. In DNA form, the CDR3 reads TGTGCCAGCAGCTTCCTAAGCAATGAGCAGTTCTTC.

The genes are TRBV20-1 and TRBJ2-4; D ambiguous. Germline CDR1 is DFQATT and CDR2 is SNEGSKA (reference sequence). V dropped 3 bases and J dropped 2 bases, with 8 bases sitting between them. The CDR3 extends over 13 amino acids. CDR3 DNA: TGCAGTGCTAGGTTGGGAACCAAAAACATTCAGTACTTC. This sequence encodes CSARLGTKNIQYF.

The sample holds one count of this clonotype. The J gene is TRBJ2-1, the V gene TRBV14, with 11 bases lining up with TRBD2. CDR1 is SGHDN and CDR2 is FVKESK in the germline V gene. V was clipped by 4 bases and J by 9 bases; unmatched bases: 11. CDR3 length equals 16 residues. The CDR3 is CASSPVGTSGRAEQFF. CDR3 DNA sequence: TGTGCCAGCAGCCCGGTCGGGACTAGCGGCCGGGCTGAGCAGTTCTTC.